The T cell receptor (beta chain) described here comes from a study of CD8 T cells in Susac syndrome. The RNA, about 0.5 to 1 ug, was put through reverse transcription using random hexamers. One entry per CDR3 protein results from TCRdb running MiXCR on the immunoSEQ multiplex PCR reads. The table includes approximately 100,000 distinct CDR3 sequences, 85% to 95% detected once. J lost 2 bases, V lost 6 bases, and 7 bases had no gene match. The CDR3 is 15 amino acids. CDR1 is MNHNY, CDR2 SVGAGI, per germline (reference sequence). The source material was CD8+ T cells from PBMCs. The receptor's source is a human donor in good health. This chain links TRBV6-6 with TRBJ2-1, with 7 bases lining up with TRBD1. CDR3 nucleotides: TGTGCCAGCAGAGGTACAGGGGCCCCCTACAATGAGCAGTTCTTC. Its translation: CASRGTGAPYNEQFF.